Below, 30 T cell receptor beta chains from the same sample are listed, as sequenced in a study of cytomegalovirus exposure and HLA in healthy donors. The PCR made use of 60 Vbeta and 13 Jbeta primers. Measured with immunoSEQ multiplex PCR; TCRdb has only the in-frame clones, and not every one. The table shows 150,000 to 180,000 clones, with roughly 80% occurring only once. Sequenced input: PBMCs. The source of these receptors is a woman in her thirties or forties in good health and CMV-seronegative.

In its sample, this clone was seen a few times. This rearrangement joins TRBV27 to TRBJ2-5; the match to TRBD2 covers 8 bases. Germline V gives CDR1 MNHEY, CDR2 SMNVEV (reference sequence). CDR3 length: 14 amino acids. Trimming took 6 bases from V and 3 from J; bases not matched to a gene: 6. CDR3 amino acids: CASRLGREEETQYF. For the CDR3, the DNA is TGTGCCAGCAGGTTGGGGCGGGAGGAAGAGACCCAGTACTTC.

J is TRBJ2-7 and V is TRBV5-6; no firm D call. V lost 4 bases, J lost 2 bases, and 10 bases lay in between. The CDR3 is 13 residues long. CDR1 is SGHDT and CDR2 is YYEEEE in the germline V gene. CDR3 sequence: CASSPGAPYEQYF. The CDR3 DNA reads as TGTGCCAGCAGCCCGGGTGCCCCCTACGAGCAGTACTTC.

The rearrangement uses TRBV7-9 and TRBJ2-7; 9 bases map to TRBD2. The CDR3 length is 16 residues. Germline CDR1 reads SEHNR; CDR2 reads FQNEAQ (reference sequence). The V segment lost 3 bases and the J segment 3 bases; nucleotides outside the gene matches: 9. As DNA, the CDR3 is TGTGCCAGCAGCTTGCTGACTAGCGGTATAATCTACGAGCAGTACTTC. Residues: CASSLLTSGIIYEQYF.

The chain carries TRBV6-5 and TRBJ1-2; 10 nucleotides match TRBD1. There are 14 residues in the CDR3. Looked up from germline, CDR1 is MNHEY and CDR2 is SVGAGI. V lost 2 bases and J lost 8; bases outside the gene matches: 5. The DNA of the CDR3 is TGTGCCAGCAGTTACAGTGGGACAGGGGAGGGCTACACCTTC. This translates into CASSYSGTGEGYTF.

The chain joins TRBV12-1 to TRBJ2-7; the DNA was not used to check the table's D call, TRBD1. TRBV12-1 is tagged as a pseudogene. The CDR3 has 13 amino acids. CDR3 sequence reads: CASSPQGYYEQYF. The CDR3 nucleotides read TGTGCCAGCAGCCCTCAGGGTTACTACGAGCAGTACTTC.

V is TRBV7-9 and J is TRBJ1-3; the D is unclear. Trimming took off 2 bases at V and 4 bases at J, with 6 bases between the two ends. The CDR3 spans 13 residues. Germline values: CDR1 SEHNR, CDR2 FQNEAQ (reference sequence). This CDR3 is CASSLLQGNTIYF. The DNA for the CDR3 is TGTGCCAGCAGCTTACTACAGGGAAACACCATATATTTT.

The V call is TRBV6-1, the J call TRBJ1-5, with a possible D match to TRBD1 (6 bases). This CDR3 has 13 amino acids. CDR1 and CDR2 (germline): MNHNS, SASEGT. Trimming took 6 bases from V and 7 from J, leaving 13 bases between them. The chain's CDR3 is CASSLTGTQPQHF. The DNA for the CDR3 is TGTGCCAGCAGCTTAACAGGGACCCAGCCCCAGCATTTT.

The J gene is TRBJ1-2, the V gene TRBV7-9, with D possibly TRBD1 on 5 matching bases. Between the trimmed V and J ends, which lost 1 base and 8 bases, there was a span of 5 bases. Germline V lookup: CDR1 SEHNR, CDR2 FQNEAQ (reference sequence). The CDR3 sequence is 11 residues long. The DNA of the CDR3 is TGTGCCAGCAGCTTAGGGGGCGGCTACACCTTC. Translated: CASSLGGGYTF.

The V and J genes are TRBV28 and TRBJ2-7; a possible D gene is TRBD1 (6 bases). V was pared by 5 bases and J by 0 bases, with 20 bases between. This CDR3 is built from 17 residues. CDR1 is MDHEN, CDR2 SYDVKM, per germline. Here the CDR3 reads CASSPRDNLFNSYEQYF. DNA for the CDR3: TGTGCCAGCAGTCCCCGGGACAACCTTTTTAACTCCTACGAGCAGTACTTC.

V gene TRBV29-1 combines with J gene TRBJ2-3; D unresolved. The germline V and J ends were trimmed by 1 base and 0 bases, with 11 bases remaining between them. CDR1 SQVTM and CDR2 ANQGSEA come from the germline V gene. The CDR3 contains 15 residues. The CDR3 is CSVEVQSPSTDTQYF. DNA of the CDR3: TGCAGCGTTGAAGTACAAAGTCCTAGCACAGATACGCAGTATTTT.

V and J are TRBV2 and TRBJ2-1; D may be TRBD1 (6 bases). This CDR3 has 14 amino acids. Germline CDR1 reads SNHLY; CDR2 reads FYNNEI. V was clipped by 6 bases and J by 5 bases, with 14 bases between them. DNA of the CDR3: TGTGCCAGCAGCCCCGACAGGACCGACAATGAGCAGTTCTTC. Protein: CASSPDRTDNEQFF. Variable domain in full (rest from reference TRBV2 and TRBJ2-1): EPEVTQTPSHQVTQMGQEVILRCVPISNHLYFYWYRQILGQKVEFLVSFYNNEISEKSEIFDDQFSVERPDGSNFTLKIRSTKLEDSAMYFCASSPDRTDNEQFFGPGTRLTVL.

This clone has a single count. The chain carries TRBV28 and TRBJ2-7, with TRBD1 matching 8 bases. The CDR3 length is 12 residues. The junction had 11 bases not matched to a gene; V was cut back by 7 bases and J by 12 bases. Germline loops: CDR1 MDHEN, CDR2 SYDVKM. CDR3 sequence (DNA): TGTGCCAGCATACCCCAAATAGGGACAGGGTACTTC. Translated, it gives CASIPQIGTGYF.

The gene calls are TRBV25-1 and TRBJ2-5, with D perhaps TRBD1 (6 bases). The CDR3 length is 17 residues. V was cut by 4 bases and J by 0 bases, with 18 bases left in between. Per germline, CDR1 MGHDK and CDR2 SYGVNS. CDR3 bases: TGTGCCAGCAGTGTCGGACAGAGAAGAACGAACCAAGAGACCCAGTACTTC. Translating it yields CASSVGQRRTNQETQYF.

The gene calls are TRBV28 and TRBJ2-7; unclear D gene. The CDR3 is made up of 13 amino acids. The germline V gene encodes CDR1 MDHEN and CDR2 SYDVKM. V was pared by 5 bases and J by 6 bases, with 14 bases between. Here the CDR3 reads CASSRTSPREQYF. The DNA of the CDR3 is TGTGCCAGCAGTCGAACATCTCCTCGCGAGCAGTACTTC.

V and J are TRBV5-8 and TRBJ1-3, with D unclear. This CDR3 spans 15 amino acids. V shed 6 bases and J shed 0 bases, with 13 bases lying between them. The germline gives CDR1 SGHTS, CDR2 YDEGEE. CDR3 nucleotide sequence: TGTGCCAGCAACTTACCCACGAGCTCTGGAAACACCATATATTTT. The encoded protein is CASNLPTSSGNTIYF.

The chain combines TRBV7-9 with TRBJ2-5; D possibly corresponds to TRBD2 (6 bases). The germline CDR1 and CDR2 sequences are SEHNR and FQNEAQ (reference sequence). The CDR3 is 14 residues long. Trimming took 0 bases from V and 4 from J, leaving 9 bases between them. CDR3 loop: CASSLARGTETQYF. In DNA form, the CDR3 reads TGTGCCAGCAGCTTAGCGCGCGGGACAGAGACCCAGTACTTC.

This chain uses TRBV19 with TRBJ2-5; possibly TRBD1 for D (6 bases). The CDR3 sequence is 15 residues long. V was trimmed by 3 bases and J by 0 bases, leaving 11 bases between them. Germline loops: CDR1 LNHDA, CDR2 SQIVND (reference sequence). The CDR3 sequence is CASSIMGHYQETQYF. The CDR3 DNA follows: TGTGCCAGTAGTATCATGGGACACTACCAAGAGACCCAGTACTTC.

The chain combines TRBV5-6 with TRBJ2-1, with 8 bases matching TRBD1. CDR1 is SGHDT and CDR2 is YYEEEE in the germline V gene. CDR3 length equals 16 residues. Germline trimming cut 3 bases from V and 5 bases from J; bases unmatched to any gene: 10. Written as DNA, the CDR3 is TGTGCCAGCAGCTCTCCCAGGGGGCGACCCCACAATGAGCAGTTCTTC. It yields the protein CASSSPRGRPHNEQFF.

V is TRBV5-1 and J is TRBJ2-5, with D tentatively TRBD1 (7 bases). This CDR3 has 16 residues. The germline V gene encodes CDR1 SGHRS and CDR2 YFSETQ. The V end was cut by 0 bases, the J end by 5 bases, with 17 bases between. CDR3 amino acids: CASSLATGGGRETQYF. CDR3 DNA: TGCGCCAGCAGCTTGGCAACCGGAGGGGGCCGGGAGACCCAGTACTTC.

The CDR3 nucleotides read TGCGCCAGCAGCTCCGGGACTAGCGGGACCTACGAGCAGTACTTC. This gives the protein CASSSGTSGTYEQYF. The chain carries TRBV10-1 and TRBJ2-7; 13 bases agree with TRBD2. Germline-derived CDR1 and CDR2 are WNHNN and SYGVQD (reference sequence). Trimming removed 6 bases from V and 2 bases from J; junction bases left unmatched: 4. The CDR3 is 15 residues long.

This chain links TRBV29-1 with TRBJ1-1; D gene uncertain. Deletions cut 0 bases from V and 4 bases from J, with 9 bases between. Looked up from germline, CDR1 is SQVTM and CDR2 is ANQGSEA. This CDR3 contains 13 residues. DNA for the CDR3: TGCAGCGTTGAAGAGGAGGAGGGCACTGAAGCTTTCTTT. Its translation is CSVEEEEGTEAFF.

This chain uses TRBV4-2 with TRBJ2-2; perhaps TRBD2 as D (6 bases). V shed 4 bases and J shed 5 bases, with 23 bases lying between them. From germline, CDR1 is LGHNA and CDR2 YNFKEQ. The CDR3 has 18 amino acids. The chain's CDR3 is CASSPIGAGRVKTGELFF. The DNA for the CDR3 is TGTGCCAGCAGCCCTATAGGGGCGGGACGGGTAAAGACCGGGGAGCTGTTTTTT.

V usage is TRBV18 and J usage is TRBJ1-1, with a possible D match to TRBD1 (5 bases). V was clipped by 5 bases and J by 3 bases, with 10 bases between them. From germline, CDR1 is KGHSH and CDR2 LQKENI. The CDR3 consists of 13 residues. The CDR3 DNA sequence: TGTGCCAGCTCAGGCAGGGAGGACACTGAAGCTTTCTTT. This translates into CASSGREDTEAFF. Combining the CDR3 with reference TRBV18 and TRBJ1-1 gives the whole variable domain NAGVMQNPRHLVRRRGQEARLRCSPMKGHSHVYWYRQLPEEGLKFMVYLQKENIIDESGMPKERFSAEFPKEGPSILRIQQVVRGDSAAYFCASSGREDTEAFFGQGTRLTVV.

The rearrangement links TRBV4-1 to TRBJ1-4, with 8 bases that match TRBD1. CDR3 length: 14 residues. Trimming at V came to 1 base and at J to 8 bases, leaving 3 bases not matched to a gene. CDR1 and CDR2 from the germline V gene are MGHRA and YSYEKL. In DNA form, the CDR3 reads TGCGCCAGCAGCCAAGTACAGGGGGGGGAAAAACTGTTTTTT. Its protein is CASSQVQGGEKLFF.

The chain links TRBV5-4 to TRBJ1-2; 9 bases agree with TRBD1. The CDR3 loop spans 15 amino acids. CDR1 and CDR2 (germline): SGHNT, YYREEE (reference sequence). The junction had 7 bases not matched to a gene; V was cut back by 1 base and J by 6 bases. DNA for the CDR3: TGTGCCAGCAGCTTGTCTATACAGGGGGCCGATGGCTACACCTTC. It yields the protein CASSLSIQGADGYTF.

The chain has TRBV19 and TRBJ1-2; 7 nucleotides agree with TRBD1. The CDR3 covers 15 residues. The germline gives CDR1 LNHDA, CDR2 SQIVND (reference sequence). The trim removed 5 bases at V and 3 bases at J, leaving 9 bases unmatched. In DNA, the CDR3 is TGTGCCAGTAGTTCACAGGGGAATCGTGACTATGGCTACACCTTC. Its translation: CASSSQGNRDYGYTF.

About this clone itself: Compared with germline, one end of the junction differs, possibly owing to a read error. The V and J genes are TRBV7-7 and TRBJ2-5, with 7 bases matching TRBD1. The CDR3 extends over 14 amino acids. Germline lookup yields CDR1 SSHAT and CDR2 FNYEAQ (reference sequence). The chain's CDR3 is CASSVGTVKETQYF. CDR3 DNA: TGTGCTAGCAGCGTCGGGACAGTTAAAGAGACCCAGTACTTC.

This chain links TRBV5-1 with TRBJ1-1, with 7 bases lining up with TRBD1. The germline V gene has CDR1 SGHRS and CDR2 YFSETQ. The length of the CDR3 is 14 residues. Germline trimming cut 4 bases from V and 1 base from J; bases unmatched to any gene: 4. In DNA form, the CDR3 reads TGCGCCAGCAGCGTAGGACAGGCGAACACTGAAGCTTTCTTT. Protein product: CASSVGQANTEAFF. The complete variable domain, with remaining parts taken from reference TRBV5-1 and TRBJ1-1, reads KAGVTQTPRYLIKTRGQQVTLSCSPISGHRSVSWYQQTPGQGLQFLFEYFSETQRNKGNFPGRFSGRQFSNSRSEMNVSTLELGDSALYLCASSVGQANTEAFFGQGTRLTVV.

The V gene is TRBV5-1, the J gene TRBJ2-3; D gene unclear. Between the trimmed V and J ends, which lost 0 bases and 2 bases, there was a span of 7 bases. The CDR3 contains 14 residues. Germline V gene data show CDR1 as SGHRS and CDR2 as YFSETQ. CDR3 protein: CASSLGHDTDTQYF. CDR3 nucleotides: TGCGCCAGCAGCTTGGGGCACGACACAGATACGCAGTATTTT. The full variable domain, completed using reference TRBV5-1 and TRBJ2-3, is KAGVTQTPRYLIKTRGQQVTLSCSPISGHRSVSWYQQTPGQGLQFLFEYFSETQRNKGNFPGRFSGRQFSNSRSEMNVSTLELGDSALYLCASSLGHDTDTQYFGPGTRLTVL.

This chain joins TRBV27 and TRBJ1-2; D remains unclear. The CDR3 length is 15 residues. The V gene lost 2 bases and the J gene lost 4 bases, with 14 bases spanning the gap. Germline CDR1 MNHEY, CDR2 SMNVEV (reference sequence). CDR3 amino acids: CASSLRGKVGYGYTF. As DNA, the CDR3 is TGTGCCAGCAGTTTACGGGGTAAAGTGGGCTATGGCTACACCTTC.